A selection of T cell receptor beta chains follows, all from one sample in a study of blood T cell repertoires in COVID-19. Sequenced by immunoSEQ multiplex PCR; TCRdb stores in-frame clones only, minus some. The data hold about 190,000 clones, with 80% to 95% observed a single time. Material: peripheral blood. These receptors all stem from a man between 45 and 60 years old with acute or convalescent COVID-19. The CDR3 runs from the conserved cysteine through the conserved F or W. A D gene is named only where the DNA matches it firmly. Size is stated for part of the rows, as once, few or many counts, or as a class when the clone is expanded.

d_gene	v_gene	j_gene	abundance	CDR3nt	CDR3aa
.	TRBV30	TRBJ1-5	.	TGTGCCTGGAGCCTACAGTGGGGGGGCGAAGACAATCAGCCCCAGCATTTT	CAWSLQWGGEDNQPQHF
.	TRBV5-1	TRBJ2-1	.	TGCGCCAGCAGCTCCTCGGATGAGCAGTTCTTC	CASSSSDEQFF
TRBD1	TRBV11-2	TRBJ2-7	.	TGTGCCAGCAGCTTAGTTGGACAGGGGCCCACCGAGCAGTACTTC	CASSLVGQGPTEQYF
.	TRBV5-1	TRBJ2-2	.	TGCGCCAGCAGCTTGGAGGGGATGGGCGGGGAGCTGTTTTTT	CASSLEGMGGELFF
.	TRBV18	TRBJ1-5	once	TGTGCCAGCTCCCCTGATGGCGGTCAGCCCCAGCATTTT	CASSPDGGQPQHF
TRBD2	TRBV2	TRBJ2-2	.	TGTGCCAGCAGTGAATTTACAATGATACTAGCGGGAGTCACCGGGGAGCTGTTTTTT	CASSEFTMILAGVTGELFF
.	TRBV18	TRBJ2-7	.	TGTGCCAGCTCACCCCCATCCTACGAGCAGTACTTC	CASSPPSYEQYF
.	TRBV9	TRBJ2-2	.	TGTGCCAGCAGCCTAAACACCGGGGAGCTGTTTTTT	CASSLNTGELFF
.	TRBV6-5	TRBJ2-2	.	TGTGCCAGCAGTTACTCGGCAGTAACCGGGGAGCTGTTTTTT	CASSYSAVTGELFF
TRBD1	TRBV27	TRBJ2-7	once	TGTGCCAGCAGTTTAAGGGGACAGGTCTACGAGCAGTACTTC	CASSLRGQVYEQYF
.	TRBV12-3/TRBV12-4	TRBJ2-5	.	TGTGCCAGCAGTTGGGCCACTCAAGAGACCCAGTACTTC	CASSWATQETQYF
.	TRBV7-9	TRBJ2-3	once	TGTGCCAGCAGCTTACAGTTTAGCACAGATACGCAGTATTTT	CASSLQFSTDTQYF
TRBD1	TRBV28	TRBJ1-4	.	TGTGCCAGCAGTTCTGCGGGACAGGGGGATGAAAAACTGTTTTTT	CASSSAGQGDEKLFF
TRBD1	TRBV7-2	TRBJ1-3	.	TGTGCCAGCAGCTTATTCGGCAGGGGGATCGGAAACACCATATATTTT	CASSLFGRGIGNTIYF
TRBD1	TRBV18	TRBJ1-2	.	TGTGCCAGCTCACCTCCGGGACAGGGTGGCAGCTATGGCTACACCTTC	CASSPPGQGGSYGYTF
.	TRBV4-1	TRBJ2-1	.	TGCGCCAGCAGCCAAGACATCGGGAGCTACAATGAGCAGTTCTTC	CASSQDIGSYNEQFF
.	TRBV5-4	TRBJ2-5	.	TGTGCCAGCAGCTTGTATACAGGGAGAATCCAAGAGACCCAGTACTTC	CASSLYTGRIQETQYF
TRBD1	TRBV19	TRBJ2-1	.	TGTGCCAGTAGTATTGGGGACAGGGCGGACAATGAGCAGTTCTTC	CASSIGDRADNEQFF
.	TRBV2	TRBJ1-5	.	TGTGCCACCGCCGAGGGAAATAGCAATCAGCCCCAGCATTTT	CATAEGNSNQPQHF
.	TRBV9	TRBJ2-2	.	TGTGCCAGCAGTACGGGACACCCGAACACCGGGGAGCTGTTTTTT	CASSTGHPNTGELFF
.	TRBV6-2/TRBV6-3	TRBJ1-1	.	TGTGCCAGCAGCTATACACTGAACACTGAAGCTTTCTTT	CASSYTLNTEAFF
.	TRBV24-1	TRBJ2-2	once	TGTGCCACCAGTGATCACAACCCTCATACCGGGGAGCTGTTTTTT	CATSDHNPHTGELFF
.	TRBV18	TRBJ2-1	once	TGTGCCAGCTCAGCCCTAGGCTCCTACAATGAGCAGTTCTTC	CASSALGSYNEQFF
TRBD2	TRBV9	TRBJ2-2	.	TGTGCCAGCAGCGTAGAGGAGCTTGGGGTAGCGGGACGAACGAACACCGGGGAGCTGTTTTTT	CASSVEELGVAGRTNTGELFF
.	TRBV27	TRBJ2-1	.	TGTGCCAGCAGAGACCTTGGAGGGCCTGGGAATGAGCAGTTCTTC	CASRDLGGPGNEQFF
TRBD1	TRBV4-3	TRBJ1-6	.	TGCGCCAGCAGCCAAGATTCGGACAGGGATAATTCACCCCTCCACTTT	CASSQDSDRDNSPLHF
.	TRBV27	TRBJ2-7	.	TGTGCCAGCAGTTTCCGTCACAGGGAGCCTACCGGGGAGCAGTACTTC	CASSFRHREPTGEQYF
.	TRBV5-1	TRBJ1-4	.	TGCGCCAGCAGCCTAGACCCGACAGCGACTAATGAAAAACTGTTTTTT	CASSLDPTATNEKLFF
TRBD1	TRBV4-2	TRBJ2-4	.	TGTGCCAGCAGCCAAGAGGGACAGGAAAGAAACATTCAGTACTTC	CASSQEGQERNIQYF
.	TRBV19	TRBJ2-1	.	TGTGCCAGTAGTATCTCGGAGGGACAGTTCTACAATGAGCAGTTCTTC	CASSISEGQFYNEQFF
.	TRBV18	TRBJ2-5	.	TGTGCCAGCTCACCACCAGGGGTAGAGACCCAGTACTTC	CASSPPGVETQYF
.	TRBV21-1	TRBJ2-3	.	TGTGCCAGCAGCAAGGAGGGGAGGGTAGGGAGCACAGATACGCAGTATTTT	CASSKEGRVGSTDTQYF
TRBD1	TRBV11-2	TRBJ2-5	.	TGTGCCAGCAGCCCGGGGACAGGGCAAGAGACCCAGTACTTC	CASSPGTGQETQYF
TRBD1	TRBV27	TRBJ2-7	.	TGTGCCAGCAGTTTAAAGGGGGCGCGGAACGAGCAGTACTTC	CASSLKGARNEQYF
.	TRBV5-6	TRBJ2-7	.	TGTGCCAGCAGCTTTATATCGTCCTACGAGCAGTACTTC	CASSFISSYEQYF
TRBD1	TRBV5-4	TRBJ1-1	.	TGTGCCAGCAGCCCAGGGGGCGGGAGAGGGAACACTGAAGCTTTCTTT	CASSPGGGRGNTEAFF
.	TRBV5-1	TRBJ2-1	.	TGCGCCAGCAGCTTGGTATCTAGCTCAGATGAGCAGTTCTTC	CASSLVSSSDEQFF
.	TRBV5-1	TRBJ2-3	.	TGCGCCAGCAGCTTGGCCAGGTCAGCCACAGATACGCAGTATTTT	CASSLARSATDTQYF
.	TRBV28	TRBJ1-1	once	TGTGCCAGCAGTCGATTTCTCAGACAGGCTGAAGCTTTCTTT	CASSRFLRQAEAFF
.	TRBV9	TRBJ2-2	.	TGTGCCAGCAGTCCGAACCCGACAGGCAGCACCGGGGAGCTGTTTTTT	CASSPNPTGSTGELFF
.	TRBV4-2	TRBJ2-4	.	TGTGCCAGCAGCCAAGATACAGGGAACATTCAGTACTTC	CASSQDTGNIQYF
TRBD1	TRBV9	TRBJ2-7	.	TGTGCCAGCAGCGTAGGGGACAGAGGCTACGAGCAGTACTTC	CASSVGDRGYEQYF
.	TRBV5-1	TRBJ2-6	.	TGCGCCAGCAGCCCAGACAGAATCTCTGGGGCCAACGTCCTGACTTTC	CASSPDRISGANVLTF
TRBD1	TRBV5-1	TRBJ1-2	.	TGCGCCAGCAGCTTGGCGCGATCTAGCACAGGGGGCGCGGGCTACACCTTC	CASSLARSSTGGAGYTF
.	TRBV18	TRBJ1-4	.	TGTGCCAGCTCACCCAGTCAGGGGAGGGATGAAAAACTGTTTTTT	CASSPSQGRDEKLFF
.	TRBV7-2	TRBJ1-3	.	TGTGCCAGCAGCTTAGTCCCAGGGGGAAACACCATATATTTT	CASSLVPGGNTIYF